This is a list of T cell receptor beta chains from one sample in a study of technical replicates of blood from several donors. Measured with immunoSEQ multiplex PCR; TCRdb has only the in-frame clones, and not every one. The table shows under 95,000 clones, with roughly 91% occurring only once. The source material was T cells isolated from PBMCs. These receptors came from a human donor in good health. Some clones in this sample may be carry-over from other donors' samples. Both conserved end residues are part of each CDR3. Fields, in order: V gene, J gene, CDR3 protein.

V gene: TRBV28
J gene: TRBJ2-1
CDR3 protein: CASSLGGYNEQFF

V gene: TRBV11-3
J gene: TRBJ2-7
CDR3 protein: CASSLGPGEAYEQYF

V gene: TRBV19
J gene: TRBJ1-1
CDR3 protein: CASSMFRRDREGEAFF

V gene: TRBV2
J gene: TRBJ2-7
CDR3 protein: CASTPTGSLDEQYF

V gene: TRBV7-9
J gene: TRBJ1-1
CDR3 protein: CASSSPKMRGRGTEAFF

V gene: TRBV11-2
J gene: TRBJ1-2
CDR3 protein: CASSPPGNGYTF

V gene: TRBV11-2
J gene: TRBJ1-2
CDR3 protein: CASSLVGLYGYTF

V gene: TRBV4-1
J gene: TRBJ1-2
CDR3 protein: CASSQLRVTGKNYGYTF

V gene: TRBV6-4
J gene: TRBJ2-7
CDR3 protein: CASSDSVGGDEQYF

V gene: TRBV5-6
J gene: TRBJ1-4
CDR3 protein: CASRGGADEKLFF

V gene: TRBV7-9
J gene: TRBJ2-7
CDR3 protein: CASSPPFLGLAGPVYEQYF

V gene: TRBV7-9
J gene: TRBJ2-3
CDR3 protein: CASSLVSGGPTSTDTQYF

V gene: TRBV14
J gene: TRBJ2-2
CDR3 protein: CASSQVTGWHPGELFF

V gene: TRBV6-5
J gene: TRBJ2-7
CDR3 protein: CASSHNRVLEQYF

V gene: TRBV6-1
J gene: TRBJ2-7
CDR3 protein: CASYGTYEQYF

V gene: TRBV2
J gene: TRBJ2-7
CDR3 protein: CASSVTYEQYF

V gene: TRBV29-1
J gene: TRBJ2-5
CDR3 protein: CSVGGGQGSLAGDQETQYF

V gene: TRBV11-2
J gene: TRBJ2-1
CDR3 protein: CASSASGSLVDEQFF

V gene: TRBV5-6
J gene: TRBJ1-1
CDR3 protein: CASSLIDRISEAFF

V gene: TRBV11-3
J gene: TRBJ2-7
CDR3 protein: CASSLDHGPAYEQYF

V gene: TRBV27
J gene: TRBJ1-5
CDR3 protein: CASSSMNQPQHF

V gene: TRBV7-2
J gene: TRBJ2-2
CDR3 protein: CASSLGGAGELFF

V gene: TRBV9
J gene: TRBJ1-1
CDR3 protein: CASSPTGQGFVPFF

V gene: TRBV6-5
J gene: TRBJ2-1
CDR3 protein: CASSYTSGQGAYEQFF

V gene: TRBV6-4
J gene: TRBJ2-5
CDR3 protein: CASSAEGGFWMETQYF

V gene: TRBV27
J gene: TRBJ2-1
CDR3 protein: CASSLWLAGNSSYNEQFF

V gene: TRBV29-1
J gene: TRBJ2-7
CDR3 protein: CSVDSGPSSYEQYF

V gene: TRBV7-9
J gene: TRBJ1-1
CDR3 protein: CASSSQEGTEAFF

V gene: TRBV5-1
J gene: TRBJ1-2
CDR3 protein: CASSPQGNYGYTF

V gene: TRBV11-3
J gene: TRBJ2-1
CDR3 protein: CASSSGLAGNLGLNEQFF

V gene: TRBV28
J gene: TRBJ2-7
CDR3 protein: CASSLPPRGAHEQYF

V gene: TRBV10-3
J gene: TRBJ2-1
CDR3 protein: CAISDGDNEQFF

V gene: TRBV9
J gene: TRBJ2-2
CDR3 protein: CASTLNQGAGGELFF

V gene: TRBV7-2
J gene: TRBJ1-5
CDR3 protein: CASSLIGTPYSNQPQHF

V gene: TRBV5-1
J gene: TRBJ2-4
CDR3 protein: CASSRGREDIQYF

V gene: TRBV2
J gene: TRBJ1-3
CDR3 protein: CASSESRTVSGNTIYF

V gene: TRBV15
J gene: TRBJ1-1
CDR3 protein: CATSRDSYRLASPQSSTEAFF

V gene: TRBV6-5
J gene: TRBJ2-7
CDR3 protein: CASSWGTVYEQYF

V gene: TRBV5-6
J gene: TRBJ1-5
CDR3 protein: CASSLTGQNHQPQHF

V gene: TRBV30
J gene: TRBJ1-5
CDR3 protein: CAWSMTGGGQPQHF

V gene: TRBV4-1
J gene: TRBJ2-4
CDR3 protein: CASSQGGGGALVAKNIQYF

V gene: TRBV19
J gene: TRBJ2-2
CDR3 protein: CASSIQGRTGELFF